The present T cell receptor beta chain was sequenced within a study of radiotherapy plus CTLA-4 blockade in lung cancer. Study information: Across the patients, objective responses occurred in approximately 17%, and disease control in roughly 31%.

Germline V gene sequence: CDR1 SGHTA, CDR2 FQGNSA. J lost 2 bases, V lost 8 bases, and 6 bases had no gene match. This CDR3 spans 13 amino acids. Study-wide findings and caveats: Tumor-origin TCR clones grew in blood after radiotherapy plus ipilimumab. Early shifts in blood T cell clones, with interferon-beta, reportedly predicted response best.

Focal radiation plus CTLA-4 blockade with ipilimumab was given to patients with chemo-refractory metastatic non-small-cell lung cancer. Produced via immunoSEQ multiplex PCR; TCRdb's table is partial and in-frame only. The sample records 80,000 or so clones, around 76% being singletons. On this clone itself: Its antigen is unidentified.

The receptor was derived from a human donor with non-small cell lung cancer whose response to radiotherapy plus ipilimumab could not be evaluated. Some clones in this sample may be carry-over from other donors' samples. This chain connects TRBV7-2 to TRBJ2-7, with 7 positions matching TRBD1. Sequences were derived from peripheral blood, sampled from a patient treated with radiotherapy plus ipilimumab. This CDR3 is CASGTGAAYEQYF. The DNA of the CDR3 is TGTGCCAGCGGTACAGGGGCAGCCTACGAGCAGTACTTC.